The 16 T cell receptor beta chains below come from one sample, sequenced in a study of cytotoxic CD8 clonotypes in ibrutinib-treated CLL. Produced via immunoSEQ multiplex PCR; TCRdb's table is partial and in-frame only. This table has over 110,000 clones, approximately 90% appearing once. Sequencing was performed on PBMCs, taken after 12 months of ibrutinib treatment. Receptor source: a human donor with chronic lymphocytic leukemia.

V gene TRBV6-1 combines with J gene TRBJ1-1; D may be TRBD1 (6 bases). This CDR3 has 12 residues. V was cut by 6 bases and J by 7 bases, with 12 bases left in between. Looked up from germline, CDR1 is MNHNS and CDR2 is SASEGT. In DNA, the CDR3 is TGTGCCAGCAGAAGGACAGCCGATGAAGCTTTCTTT. Protein sequence: CASRRTADEAFF.

This CDR3 reads CAISEVLSYEQYF. CDR3 in DNA: TGTGCCATCAGTGAGGTACTGTCCTACGAGCAGTACTTC. This sequence joins TRBV10-3 and TRBJ2-7; unclear D gene. Between the trimmed V and J ends, which lost 2 bases and 1 base, there was a span of 6 bases. Germline V CDR1 and CDR2: ENHRY, SYGVKD. The CDR3 consists of 13 residues.

J is TRBJ2-3 and V is TRBV20-1; D remains unclear. The germline CDR1 and CDR2 sequences are DFQATT and SNEGSKA (reference sequence). This CDR3 is 11 amino acids long. The V end was cut by 3 bases, the J end by 6 bases, with 7 bases between. In nucleotides, the CDR3 is TGCAGTGCTAGTCTGGTGGATACGCAGTATTTT. It yields the protein CSASLVDTQYF.

The chain links TRBV7-9 to TRBJ1-1; D is perhaps TRBD1 (6 bases). From germline, CDR1 is SEHNR and CDR2 FQNEAQ (reference sequence). CDR3 length equals 14 residues. With 2 bases removed from V and 4 bases from J, the gap between germline ends came to 11 bases. This CDR3 reads CASSLYRAGTEAFF. The CDR3 coding sequence is TGTGCCAGCAGCTTATACAGGGCCGGCACTGAAGCTTTCTTT.

The gene calls are TRBV5-4 and TRBJ2-7; D uncertain. Deletions cut 0 bases from V and 2 bases from J, with 9 bases between. Germline V gene lookup returns CDR1 SGHNT and CDR2 YYREEE (reference sequence). The CDR3 sequence is 14 residues long. The CDR3 reads CASSLDPSAYEQYF. The CDR3 coding sequence is TGTGCCAGCAGCTTGGACCCCTCGGCCTACGAGCAGTACTTC.

The DNA of the CDR3 is TGTGCCAGCAGTAGAACTAGCGGGGGCTACGAGCAGTACTTC. Its translation is CASSRTSGGYEQYF. The chain has TRBV7-3 and TRBJ2-7; TRBD2 aligns across 11 bases. J was trimmed by 3 bases and V by 6 bases; bases with no gene match: 4. The CDR3 sequence is 14 residues long. The germline CDR1 and CDR2 sequences are SGHTA and FQGTGA.

This clone was observed a single time. The chain carries TRBV27 and TRBJ2-7; tentative D call: TRBD2 (5 bases). Trimming left V 4 bases short and J 7 bases short, with 11 bases between. Per germline, CDR1 MNHEY and CDR2 SMNVEV (reference sequence). The length of the CDR3 is 12 residues. CDR3 nucleotide sequence: TGTGCCAGCAGTTCAAGAACTAGAGAGCAGTACTTC. It codes for CASSSRTREQYF.

This clone was seen a single time. The CDR3 region has the DNA TGTGCCAGCAGCGTAGCTACCTGGGGGGCCGGGGAGCTGTTTTTT. As protein: CASSVATWGAGELFF. The gene calls are TRBV9 and TRBJ2-2, with D maybe TRBD2 (6 bases). CDR3 length equals 15 residues. V was pared by 0 bases and J by 6 bases, with 12 bases between. Per germline, CDR1 SGDLS and CDR2 YYNGEE.

This clone showed up just a few times. Other DNA sequences in the same sample also yield this CDR3. The CDR3 is CASSPSTDTQYF. CDR3 sequence (DNA): TGTGCCAGCAGCCCGAGCACAGATACGCAGTATTTT. The rearrangement links TRBV7-2 to TRBJ2-3; no clear D gene. Trimming left V 5 bases short and J 0 bases short, with 3 bases between. Per germline, CDR1 SGHTA and CDR2 FQGNSA. This CDR3 has 12 amino acids.

This clone has just one count. The chain carries TRBV4-1 and TRBJ1-4, with a possible D match to TRBD1 (5 bases). The V end was cut by 6 bases, the J end by 6 bases, with 20 bases between. This CDR3 has 16 residues. Germline lookup yields CDR1 MGHRA and CDR2 YSYEKL. The DNA of the CDR3 is TGCGCCAGCAGTCAGGCCCCCAGCAGGGTGGATGAAAAACTGTTTTTT. Translated: CASSQAPSRVDEKLFF.

This sequence joins TRBV27 and TRBJ2-7; TRBD2 aligns across 12 bases. CDR1 is MNHEY, CDR2 SMNVEV, per germline (reference sequence). The CDR3 runs 15 residues. V gave up 4 bases and J gave up 2 bases; unmatched junction bases: 3. This CDR3 is CASSSWTSGAYEQYF. The CDR3 region has the DNA TGTGCCAGCAGTTCATGGACTAGCGGGGCCTACGAGCAGTACTTC.

The V and J genes are TRBV28 and TRBJ2-7; weak D call: TRBD2 (6 bases). Germline CDR1 is MDHEN and CDR2 is SYDVKM. The CDR3 runs to 14 residues. V gave up 6 bases and J gave up 5 bases, with 17 bases separating them. CDR3 DNA sequence: TGTGCCAGCAGCCTAGCGTCAAGAATCCACGAGCAGTACTTC. It is translated as CASSLASRIHEQYF.

DNA of the CDR3: TGCGCCAGCAGGGCGACAGGGGATATGGGTGAGACCCAGTACTTC. The encoded protein is CASRATGDMGETQYF. The chain carries TRBV5-1 and TRBJ2-5; the match to TRBD1 covers 8 bases. This CDR3 contains 15 residues. The trim removed 5 bases at V and 5 bases at J, leaving 11 bases unmatched. Per the germline V gene, CDR1 is SGHRS and CDR2 is YFSETQ.

The chain joins TRBV19 to TRBJ2-3; D gene uncertain. This CDR3 spans 14 amino acids. V lost 3 bases and J lost 6, with 13 bases in between. Germline CDR1 is LNHDA and CDR2 is SQIVND (reference sequence). The CDR3 DNA is TGTGCCAGTAGTATGTGGCAGAATGTTGATACGCAGTATTTT. Translating it yields CASSMWQNVDTQYF.

This clone was detected only once. J is TRBJ2-2 and V is TRBV5-8; D is possibly TRBD2 (5 bases). Germline V gives CDR1 SGHTS, CDR2 YDEGEE. The length of the CDR3 is 14 residues. Deletions cut 2 bases from V and 2 bases from J, with 7 bases between. This chain's CDR3 is CASSFDYNTGELFF. The CDR3 DNA sequence: TGTGCCAGCAGCTTTGACTACAACACCGGGGAGCTGTTTTTT.

Comment on this clone: The identical CDR3 is also encoded by other nucleotide sequences in the sample. The rearrangement links TRBV19 to TRBJ2-5, with a weak D call TRBD2 (5 bases). The CDR3 has 14 amino acids. V was pared by 1 base and J by 4 bases, with 10 bases between. Germline V gives CDR1 LNHDA, CDR2 SQIVND (reference sequence). The CDR3, as DNA: TGTGCCAGTAGTATAGGGCTAGCCGGAGAGACCCAGTACTTC. Encoded protein: CASSIGLAGETQYF.